Here is one T cell receptor beta chain with its context. This CDR3 is built from 14 residues. V gave up 4 bases and J gave up 4 bases; unmatched junction bases: 4. Germline V gene data show CDR1 as MNHEY and CDR2 as SMNVEV (reference sequence). The data stem from a study of Tregs in tolerant kidney transplant recipients. Sequenced by immunoSEQ multiplex PCR; TCRdb stores in-frame clones only, minus some. The table has around 98,000 clones, roughly 93% seen once; the top ten hold approximately 0.48%. The chain is built from TRBV27 and TRBJ2-1, with 7 nucleotides matching TRBD1. This specimen consisted of CD4+ T cells from blood, obtained before the transplant. The origin of this receptor is a human donor who received a combined kidney and bone marrow transplant. CDR3: CASSSTGLYNEQFF. CDR3 DNA sequence: TGTGCCAGCAGTTCGACAGGGTTGTACAATGAGCAGTTCTTC.